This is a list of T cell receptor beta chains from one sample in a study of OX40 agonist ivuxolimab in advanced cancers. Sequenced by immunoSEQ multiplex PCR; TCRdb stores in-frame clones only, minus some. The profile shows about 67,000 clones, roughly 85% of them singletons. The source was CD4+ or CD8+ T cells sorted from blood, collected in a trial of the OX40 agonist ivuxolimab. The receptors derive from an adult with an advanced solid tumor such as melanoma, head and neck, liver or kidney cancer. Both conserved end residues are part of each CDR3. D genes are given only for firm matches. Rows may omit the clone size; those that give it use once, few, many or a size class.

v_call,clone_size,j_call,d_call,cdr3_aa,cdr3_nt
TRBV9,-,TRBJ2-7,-,CASSVDLGTSYEQYF,TGTGCCAGCAGCGTAGATTTGGGGACAAGCTACGAGCAGTACTTC
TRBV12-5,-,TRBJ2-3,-,CASGLTADTQYF,TGTGCTAGTGGTTTGACAGCAGATACGCAGTATTTT
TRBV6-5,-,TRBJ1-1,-,CASSSSPKGAEAFF,TGTGCCAGCAGTTCATCCCCGAAGGGCGCTGAAGCTTTCTTT
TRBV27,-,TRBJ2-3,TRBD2,CASSSLGGASTDTQYF,TGTGCCAGCAGTTCCCTCGGGGGGGCGAGCACAGATACGCAGTATTTT
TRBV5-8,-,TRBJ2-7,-,CASSFTGLRYEQYF,TGTGCCAGCAGCTTCACAGGTCTGCGCTACGAGCAGTACTTC
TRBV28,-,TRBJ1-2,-,CASSPSSYGYTF,TGTGCCAGCAGTCCCAGTAGCTATGGCTACACCTTC
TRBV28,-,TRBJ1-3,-,CASSPPGRRGDTIYF,TGTGCCAGCAGTCCCCCAGGACGTAGGGGAGACACCATATATTTT
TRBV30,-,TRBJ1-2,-,CAWSWGDGYTF,TGTGCCTGGAGTTGGGGGGACGGCTACACCTTC
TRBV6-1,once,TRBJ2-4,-,CASSENAQGSKNIQYF,TGTGCCAGCAGTGAAAACGCCCAGGGGTCCAAAAACATTCAGTACTTC
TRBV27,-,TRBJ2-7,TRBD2,CASSREREFSYEQYF,TGTGCCAGCAGTCGAGAGCGGGAGTTCTCCTACGAGCAGTACTTC
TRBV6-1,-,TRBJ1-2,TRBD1,CASMETGTGGYTF,TGTGCCAGCATGGAGACAGGGACGGGTGGCTACACCTTC
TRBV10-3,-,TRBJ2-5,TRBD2,CAISRGGVGQETQYF,TGTGCCATCAGTCGCGGGGGGGTTGGGCAAGAGACCCAGTACTTC
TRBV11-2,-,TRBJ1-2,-,CASSPPGTNYGYTF,TGTGCCAGCAGCCCCCCCGGGACAAACTATGGCTACACCTTC
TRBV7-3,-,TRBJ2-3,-,CASSPATGTPDTQYF,TGTGCCAGCAGCCCCGCGACTGGGACCCCAGATACGCAGTATTTT
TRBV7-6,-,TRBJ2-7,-,CASSPSGSSYEQYF,TGTGCCAGCAGCCCGTCCGGGAGCTCCTACGAGCAGTACTTC
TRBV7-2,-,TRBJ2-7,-,CASSWAGADEQYF,TGTGCCAGCAGCTGGGCAGGGGCCGACGAGCAGTACTTC
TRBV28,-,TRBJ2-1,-,CASSLIRNEQFF,TGTGCCAGCAGTTTAATAAGGAATGAGCAGTTCTTC
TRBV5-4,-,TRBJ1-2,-,CASSPGVGRNYGYTF,TGTGCCAGCAGCCCCGGGGTGGGCCGTAACTATGGCTACACCTTC
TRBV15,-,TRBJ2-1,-,CATSSGGASIYNEQFF,TGTGCCACCAGCAGCGGGGGTGCTAGCATCTACAATGAGCAGTTCTTC
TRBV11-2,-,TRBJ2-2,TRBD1,CASSSGTGSNTGELFF,TGTGCCAGCAGCTCCGGGACAGGATCGAACACCGGGGAGCTGTTTTTT
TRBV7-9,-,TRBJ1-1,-,CASSRGRMNTEAFF,TGTGCCAGCAGCCGCGGACGGATGAACACTGAAGCTTTCTTT
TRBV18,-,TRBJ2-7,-,CASSPGQGYYEQYF,TGTGCCAGCTCACCAGGGCAGGGATACTACGAGCAGTACTTC
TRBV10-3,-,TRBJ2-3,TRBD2,CAISLDSGTTDTQYF,TGTGCCATCAGCCTAGATAGCGGGACGACAGATACGCAGTATTTT
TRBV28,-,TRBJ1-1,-,CASSLLMGSGNTEAFF,TGTGCCAGCAGTTTGCTAATGGGCTCGGGGAACACTGAAGCTTTCTTT